The 3 T cell receptor beta chains presented below share a single source sample, sequenced in a study of T cell changes during pregnancy in multiple sclerosis. Produced via immunoSEQ multiplex PCR; TCRdb's table is partial and in-frame only. The data show about 110,000 clones, 85% to 95% seen once. The input for sequencing was peripheral blood, taken after pregnancy. These receptors all stem from a female donor with multiple sclerosis, enrolled in a pregnancy study.

This chain links TRBV7-9 with TRBJ1-2, with TRBD1 as a possible D gene (5 bases). CDR3 length: 13 amino acids. Germline CDR1 SEHNR, CDR2 FQNEAQ (reference sequence). V was cut by 6 bases and J by 3 bases, with 11 bases left in between. The CDR3 protein is CASSSRAYYGYTF. CDR3 bases: TGTGCCAGCAGTTCCAGGGCCTACTATGGCTACACCTTC. The variable domain in full, with the rest retrieved from reference TRBV7-9 and TRBJ1-2, is DTGVSQNPRHKITKRGQNVTFRCDPISEHNRLYWYRQTLGQGPEFLTYFQNEAQLEKSRLLSDRFSAERPKGSFSTLEIQRTEQGDSAMYLCASSSRAYYGYTFGSGTRLTVV.

The gene calls are TRBV30 and TRBJ2-5; no firm D call. V was pared by 2 bases and J by 2 bases, with 3 bases between. The V gene's germline CDR1 is GTSNPN and CDR2 SVGIG (reference sequence). CDR3 length: 11 amino acids. CDR3 sequence reads: CAWSSQETQYF. In DNA, the CDR3 is TGTGCCTGGAGTTCTCAAGAGACCCAGTACTTC. Filled out from reference TRBV30 and TRBJ2-5, the complete variable domain reads SQTIHQWPATLVQPVGSPLSLECTVEGTSNPNLYWYRQAAGRGLQLLFYSVGIGQISSEVPQNLSASRPQDRQFILSSKKLLLSDSGFYLCAWSSQETQYFGPGTRLLVL.

V and J are TRBV5-1 and TRBJ1-4, with D tentatively TRBD1 (6 bases). This CDR3 has 16 residues. Trimming removed 0 bases from V and 7 bases from J, with 16 bases in between. Germline lookup yields CDR1 SGHRS and CDR2 YFSETQ. This CDR3 reads CASSLAQGRGGEKLFF. The DNA of the CDR3 is TGCGCCAGCAGCTTGGCACAGGGTCGAGGTGGTGAAAAACTGTTTTTT.